This T cell receptor (beta chain) was profiled in a study of cytomegalovirus exposure and HLA in healthy donors. The primer mix had 60 Vbeta and 13 Jbeta primers. The table came from immunoSEQ multiplex PCR; TCRdb's copy has only in-frame clones and leaves some out. The listing contains some 72,000 clones. Study outcomes and limitations: Segments of the TCR beta V type were, in most cases, productive about 90% or about 30% of the time in an earlier analysis. Further analysis, carried out later, found HLA-associated TCR beta chains more clonally expanded than equally common other chains.

Points on this clone: Its antigen is currently unknown.

CDR3 length: 15 amino acids. V lost 4 bases, J lost 3 bases, and 5 bases stayed unmatched. Germline CDR1 is MDHEN and CDR2 is SYDVKM. The sequenced material came from PBMCs. This rearrangement joins TRBV28 to TRBJ2-2, with 7 bases aligning to TRBD1. The source of this sequence is a man aged 25 to 40 in good health and CMV-seronegative. CDR3 sequence (DNA): TGTGCCAGCAGTTCCCAGGGACAGCACACCGGGGAGCTGTTTTTT. As protein: CASSSQGQHTGELFF.